A selection of T cell receptor beta chains follows, all from one sample in a study of technical replicates of blood from a few donors. Clones were sequenced by immunoSEQ multiplex PCR, and TCRdb holds only the in-frame ones, with some missing. This sample has some 71,000 clones, with approximately 96% found just once. Sequencing was carried out using T cells isolated from PBMCs. The receptors derive from a human donor in good health. Both conserved end residues are part of each CDR3. Fields, in order: clone size, J gene, V gene, CDR3 protein. Clone size appears in some rows only: once, few, many, or a class for an expanded clone.

clone size: .; J gene: TRBJ1-2; V gene: TRBV25-1; CDR3 protein: CASSESEVWNYGYTF
clone size: .; J gene: TRBJ1-2; V gene: TRBV28; CDR3 protein: CASSLTGQFYGYTF
clone size: .; J gene: TRBJ2-1; V gene: TRBV30; CDR3 protein: CAWIPQGGLASHEQFF
clone size: .; J gene: TRBJ2-3; V gene: TRBV5-1; CDR3 protein: CASSFGTGADTDTQYF
clone size: once; J gene: TRBJ1-2; V gene: TRBV19; CDR3 protein: CASTNDRRADYGYTF
clone size: .; J gene: TRBJ2-1; V gene: TRBV11-3; CDR3 protein: CASSLAFTAGHNEQFF
clone size: .; J gene: TRBJ2-7; V gene: TRBV5-1; CDR3 protein: CASRPGGGLHEQYF
clone size: .; J gene: TRBJ2-6; V gene: TRBV5-6; CDR3 protein: CASRGIVGAFSGANVLTF
clone size: .; J gene: TRBJ2-1; V gene: TRBV25-1; CDR3 protein: CASSEGLRNEQFF
clone size: once; J gene: TRBJ2-7; V gene: TRBV6-5; CDR3 protein: CASSYLGRSLLEQYF
clone size: .; J gene: TRBJ2-5; V gene: TRBV7-9; CDR3 protein: CASSSQGSRLETQYF
clone size: .; J gene: TRBJ1-4; V gene: TRBV7-9; CDR3 protein: CASRPDLTGGTNEKLFF
clone size: .; J gene: TRBJ1-4; V gene: TRBV6-6; CDR3 protein: CASSRQGTNEKLFF
clone size: .; J gene: TRBJ1-4; V gene: TRBV6-5; CDR3 protein: CASSSTGINEKLFF
clone size: .; J gene: TRBJ1-2; V gene: TRBV6-4; CDR3 protein: CASSPREGYGYTF
clone size: .; J gene: TRBJ2-5; V gene: TRBV20-1; CDR3 protein: CSARERETQYF
clone size: .; J gene: TRBJ1-4; V gene: TRBV13; CDR3 protein: CASSLDRGDEKLFF
clone size: .; J gene: TRBJ1-1; V gene: TRBV28; CDR3 protein: CASSLSDRAAVAFF
clone size: once; J gene: TRBJ2-3; V gene: TRBV28; CDR3 protein: CASSPQRTGSSTDTQYF
clone size: .; J gene: TRBJ2-3; V gene: TRBV19; CDR3 protein: CASSRQSTDTQYF
clone size: .; J gene: TRBJ1-1; V gene: TRBV6-5; CDR3 protein: CASSYDAGDAEAFF
clone size: .; J gene: TRBJ2-1; V gene: TRBV7-9; CDR3 protein: CASSLDGAGADNEQFF
clone size: .; J gene: TRBJ2-1; V gene: TRBV7-2; CDR3 protein: CASSLKGLAAYYNEQFF
clone size: .; J gene: TRBJ2-1; V gene: TRBV11-2; CDR3 protein: CASSLGGGWSSGREQFF
clone size: .; J gene: TRBJ2-3; V gene: TRBV29-1; CDR3 protein: CSVDRDTFTDTQYF
clone size: .; J gene: TRBJ2-7; V gene: TRBV27; CDR3 protein: CASSLTTGTASYEQYF
clone size: .; J gene: TRBJ2-3; V gene: TRBV19; CDR3 protein: CASRDQGRGTDTQYF
clone size: .; J gene: TRBJ1-4; V gene: TRBV19; CDR3 protein: CASSIWGINREKLFF
clone size: once; J gene: TRBJ2-3; V gene: TRBV6-6; CDR3 protein: CASRGQIASSTDTQYF